The table lists the clone carrying this T cell receptor (beta chain) with many counts. Its antigen remains unidentified. With iRepertoire HTBI primers and Arm-PCR of CDR3 regions, TCR beta libraries were built. TCRdb ran MiXCR on the multiplex PCR reads and lists one entry per CDR3 protein. This sample carries some 230,000 distinct CDR3 sequences, approximately 20% of them seen once, and the ten largest clones take approximately 20%. Time point described: newly diagnosed GD, antithyroid drugs for less than 3 months. PBMCs were the source of the RNA used for TCR sequencing. This specimen belongs to a study of regulatory T cells in long-lasting Graves disease. Study information: Newly diagnosed Graves' patients took antithyroid drugs under 3 months. General study results and limits: No thyroid tissue was studied; the work used peripheral blood only. Few sampled subjects may have lowered accuracy. Reduced TCR diversity was observed in persistent Graves' patients versus newly diagnosed patients.

Germline loops: CDR1 SGDLS, CDR2 YYNGEE. CDR3 length: 14 amino acids. The V and J ends lost 2 bases and 8 bases respectively, with 15 bases between them. The chain has TRBV9 and TRBJ2-3; D possibly corresponds to TRBD2 (6 bases). Sample: peripheral blood mononuclear cells (PBMCs), taken at new diagnosis, from a patient treated with antithyroid drugs. This receptor was obtained from a female donor with Graves disease. The DNA for the CDR3 is TGTGCCAGCAGCGTCGATTCCGGGAGTGGTACGCAGTATTTT. This codes for CASSVDSGSGTQYF.